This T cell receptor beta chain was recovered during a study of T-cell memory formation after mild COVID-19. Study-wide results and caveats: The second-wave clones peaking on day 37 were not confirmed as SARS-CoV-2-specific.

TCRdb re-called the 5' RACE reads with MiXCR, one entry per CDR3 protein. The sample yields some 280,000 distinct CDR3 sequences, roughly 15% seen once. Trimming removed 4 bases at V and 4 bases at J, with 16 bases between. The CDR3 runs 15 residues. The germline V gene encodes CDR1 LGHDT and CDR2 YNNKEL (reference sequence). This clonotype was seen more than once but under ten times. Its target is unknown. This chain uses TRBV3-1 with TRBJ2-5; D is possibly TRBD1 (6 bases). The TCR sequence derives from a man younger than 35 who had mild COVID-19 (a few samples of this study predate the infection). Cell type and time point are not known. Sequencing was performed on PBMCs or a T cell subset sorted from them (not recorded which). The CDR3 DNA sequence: TGTGCCAGCAGCCTCATACAGGGATTCATAGAGACCCAGTACTTC. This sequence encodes CASSLIQGFIETQYF.